This T cell receptor beta chain originates from a study of cytomegalovirus exposure and HLA in healthy donors. Study-wide findings and caveats: The authors confirmed in vitro that three CMV-associated chains were specific for CMV antigens. Many donors carried some public TCRs, although rarity characterized most TCR sequences. The listing of 160 or so TCR beta chains classed them as cytomegalovirus-associated.

Concerning this clone: What it binds is unknown.

Assay used: immunoSEQ multiplex PCR; TCRdb lists only in-frame clones, some missing. This repertoire shows over 110,000 clones, roughly four fifths found once; its top ten account for roughly 1.4%. The donors were in the 120-subject validation cohort; that cohort was separate from the roughly 620-subject first cohort. Germline values: CDR1 SGHDT, CDR2 YYEEEE. Between the trimmed V and J ends, which lost 1 base and 4 bases, there was a span of 8 bases. The CDR3 loop spans 13 amino acids. The sample consisted of PBMCs. The clonotype originates from a woman younger than 45 in good health and CMV-seronegative. This sequence joins TRBV5-6 and TRBJ1-2, with a possible D match to TRBD1 (5 bases). CDR3 loop: CASSLQGGYGYTF. The CDR3 region has the DNA TGTGCCAGCAGCTTGCAGGGAGGCTATGGCTACACCTTC.